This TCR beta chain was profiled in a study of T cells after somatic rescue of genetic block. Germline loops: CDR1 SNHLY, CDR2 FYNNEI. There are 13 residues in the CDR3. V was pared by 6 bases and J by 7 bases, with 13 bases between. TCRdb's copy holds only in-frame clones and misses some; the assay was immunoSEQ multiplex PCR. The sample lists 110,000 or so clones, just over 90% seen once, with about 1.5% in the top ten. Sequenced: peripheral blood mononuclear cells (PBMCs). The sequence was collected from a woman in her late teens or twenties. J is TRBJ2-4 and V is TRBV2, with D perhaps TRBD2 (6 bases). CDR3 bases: TGTGCCAGCAGCGGGGGACGGGGCAACATTCAGTACTTC. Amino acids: CASSGGRGNIQYF.